Listed below are T cell receptor beta chains from one sample, sequenced in a study of identical twins. TCRdb redid the calling of the 5' RACE reads with MiXCR, one entry per CDR3 protein. The repertoire consists of about 520,000 distinct CDR3 sequences, with 22% occurring once and the leading ten covering 0.91%. These data were also filed under a second study, of T cells expressing NK-cell markers.

The sample comprised CD4+ T cells sorted from blood. The origin of the receptors is a woman aged 18-29 years in good health. The CDR3 runs from the conserved cysteine through the conserved F or W. The D gene is left open where the match is weak. Only some rows state a clone size, as once, few, many or a class for expanded clones.

D | J | size | V | CDR3 | DNA
- | TRBJ1-2 | - | TRBV6-2/TRBV6-3 | CASSYVHYGYTF | TGTGCCAGCAGTTACGTGCACTATGGCTACACCTTC
- | TRBJ2-7 | - | TRBV10-2 | CASNGQGPSYEQYF | TGCGCCAGCAACGGGCAGGGGCCCTCCTACGAGCAGTACTTC
- | TRBJ2-3 | few | TRBV5-1 | CASSFISGRTDTQYF | TGCGCCAGCAGCTTCATCAGCGGGCGCACAGATACGCAGTATTTT
TRBD2 | TRBJ2-7 | - | TRBV7-9 | CASSPTSGRASSYEQYF | TGTGCCAGCAGCCCGACTAGCGGGAGGGCCTCCTCCTACGAGCAGTACTTC
- | TRBJ2-1 | - | TRBV20-1 | CSASLQFNEQFF | TGCAGTGCTAGTCTCCAGTTCAATGAACAGTTCTTC
- | TRBJ2-3 | few | TRBV7-2 | CASSLLLFGTDTQYF | TGTGCCAGCAGCTTACTATTATTTGGCACAGATACGCAGTATTTT
TRBD2 | TRBJ2-1 | - | TRBV5-5 | CASSILAGGDNEQFF | TGTGCCAGCAGCATCCTAGCGGGAGGTGACAATGAGCAGTTCTTC
- | TRBJ1-2 | - | TRBV12-3/TRBV12-4 | CASSTWAGQYGYTF | TGTGCCAGCAGTACGTGGGCAGGTCAATATGGCTACACCTTC
TRBD1 | TRBJ2-1 | - | TRBV20-1 | CSAPIGTGGYNEQFF | TGCAGTGCGCCGATCGGGACAGGGGGCTACAATGAGCAGTTCTTC
- | TRBJ2-5 | - | TRBV20-1 | CSAKDFGSIRETQYF | TGCAGTGCCAAGGACTTCGGCTCGATCAGAGAGACCCAGTACTTC
- | TRBJ1-2 | - | TRBV7-2 | CASTPRRGNGYTF | TGTGCCAGCACCCCCCGTAGGGGAAATGGCTACACCTTC
TRBD1 | TRBJ1-3 | few | TRBV7-2 | CASSLQGQGVGNTIYF | TGTGCCAGCAGCTTACAAGGACAGGGGGTTGGAAACACCATATATTTT
TRBD1 | TRBJ2-7 | few | TRBV30 | CAWSRPGQGLDEQYF | TGTGCCTGGAGTCGCCCCGGACAGGGGCTTGACGAGCAGTACTTC
TRBD1 | TRBJ1-4 | - | TRBV6-1 | CASRAPGQAQLFF | TGTGCCAGCAGGGCTCCGGGACAGGCTCAACTGTTTTTT
- | TRBJ2-2 | - | TRBV15 | CATSEQGGGRGELFF | TGTGCCACCAGCGAGCAGGGAGGGGGTCGCGGGGAGCTGTTTTTT
- | TRBJ2-2 | - | TRBV20-1 | CSAMRTDTGELFF | TGCAGTGCTATGCGGACAGACACCGGGGAGCTGTTTTTT
- | TRBJ2-2 | few | TRBV10-3 | CAISLGSRNTGELFF | TGTGCCATCAGCTTGGGGTCGCGAAACACCGGGGAGCTGTTTTTT
TRBD2 | TRBJ2-5 | few | TRBV6-2/TRBV6-3 | CASSSPTSGGARETQYF | TGTGCCAGCAGCTCACCTACTAGCGGGGGGGCCCGAGAGACCCAGTACTTC
- | TRBJ1-5 | few | TRBV12-3/TRBV12-4 | CASRLQLGNQPQHF | TGTGCCAGCAGATTACAGCTTGGCAATCAGCCCCAGCATTTT
- | TRBJ2-1 | few | TRBV24-1 | CATSDQGMNEQFF | TGTGCCACCAGTGATCAGGGGATGAATGAGCAGTTCTTC
- | TRBJ2-7 | - | TRBV6-1 | CAISPGPGTYEQYF | TGTGCCATATCTCCGGGACCCGGGACCTACGAGCAGTACTTC
- | TRBJ2-3 | - | TRBV20-1 | CSALSQTADTQYF | TGCAGTGCCCTTAGCCAAACCGCAGATACGCAGTATTTT
- | TRBJ2-3 | - | TRBV5-1 | CASSPVAVSTDTQYF | TGCGCCAGCAGCCCCGTAGCGGTTAGCACAGATACGCAGTATTTT
TRBD2 | TRBJ2-3 | few | TRBV20-1 | CSASRGSGRDTQYF | TGCAGTGCTTCCCGGGGTAGCGGGAGGGATACGCAGTATTTT
TRBD1 | TRBJ2-7 | many | TRBV29-1 | CSVGTGIYEQYF | TGCAGCGTTGGGACAGGTATCTACGAGCAGTACTTC
- | TRBJ2-5 | - | TRBV10-3 | CAGGGQEGTQYF | TGTGCCGGGGGAGGACAGGAAGGGACCCAGTACTTC
- | TRBJ1-2 | few | TRBV7-9 | CASSLPRQQAGYTF | TGTGCCAGCAGCTTACCGCGACAGCAAGCTGGCTACACCTTC
- | TRBJ2-3 | - | TRBV7-2 | CASSFTRGTQYF | TGTGCCAGCAGCTTTACACGAGGGACGCAGTATTTT
TRBD2 | TRBJ2-1 | - | TRBV7-6 | CASRSLAGRAFF | TGTGCCAGCAGATCCCTAGCGGGGCGGGCGTTCTTC
- | TRBJ2-2 | few | TRBV12-3/TRBV12-4 | CASSFILAGFAGELFF | TGTGCCAGCAGTTTTATTCTAGCCGGGTTCGCCGGGGAGCTGTTTTTT
- | TRBJ2-2 | many | TRBV5-6 | CASSTVTGELFF | TGTGCCAGCAGCACCGTCACCGGGGAGCTGTTTTTT